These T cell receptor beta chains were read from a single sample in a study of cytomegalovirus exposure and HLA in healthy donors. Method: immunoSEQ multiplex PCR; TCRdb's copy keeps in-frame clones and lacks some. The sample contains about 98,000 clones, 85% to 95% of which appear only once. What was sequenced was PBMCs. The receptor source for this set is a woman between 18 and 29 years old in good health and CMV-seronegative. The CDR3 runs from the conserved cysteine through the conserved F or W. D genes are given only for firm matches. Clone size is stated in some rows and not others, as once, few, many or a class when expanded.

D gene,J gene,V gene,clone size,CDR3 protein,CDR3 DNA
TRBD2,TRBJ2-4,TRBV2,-,CASGSASGDGLAKNIQYF,TGTGCCAGTGGGTCGGCTAGCGGGGATGGACTAGCCAAAAACATTCAGTACTTC
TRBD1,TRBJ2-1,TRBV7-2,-,CASSLDTGGYNEQFF,TGTGCCAGCAGCTTAGACACAGGGGGCTACAATGAGCAGTTCTTC
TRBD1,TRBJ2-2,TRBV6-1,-,CASRIGQGATGELFF,TGTGCCAGCAGGATAGGACAGGGGGCTACCGGGGAGCTGTTTTTT
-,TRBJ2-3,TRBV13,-,CASSTREVWTTDTQYF,TGTGCCAGCAGCACCCGGGAAGTATGGACCACAGATACGCAGTATTTT
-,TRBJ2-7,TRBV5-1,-,CASSLAPASSYEQYF,TGCGCCAGCAGCTTGGCCCCCGCTAGCTCCTACGAGCAGTACTTC
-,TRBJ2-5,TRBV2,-,CASSDMRGQETQYF,TGTGCCAGCAGTGACATGCGGGGCCAAGAGACCCAGTACTTC
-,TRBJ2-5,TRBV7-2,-,CASSIGGTEETQYF,TGTGCCAGCAGCATCGGCGGGACAGAAGAGACCCAGTACTTC
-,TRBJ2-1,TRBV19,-,CASSILEGRNEQFF,TGTGCCAGTAGTATATTAGAAGGGAGGAATGAGCAGTTCTTC
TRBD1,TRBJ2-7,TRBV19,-,CASSPGQGAYEQYF,TGTGCCAGTAGCCCCGGACAGGGGGCCTACGAGCAGTACTTC
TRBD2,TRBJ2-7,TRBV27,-,CASSPTSGRRYEQYF,TGTGCCAGCAGTCCGACTAGCGGGAGACGGTACGAGCAGTACTTC
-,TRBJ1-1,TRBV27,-,CASSLSRNTEAFF,TGTGCCAGCAGCCTCTCCCGGAACACTGAAGCTTTCTTT
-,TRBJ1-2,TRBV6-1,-,CASTILEYGYTF,TGTGCCAGCACAATTTTAGAGTATGGCTACACCTTC
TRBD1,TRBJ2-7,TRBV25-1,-,CASSDRDSFDEQYF,TGTGCCAGCAGTGATCGGGACAGCTTCGACGAGCAGTACTTC
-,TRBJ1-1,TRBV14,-,CASSQERGTEAFF,TGTGCCAGCAGCCAAGAACGGGGCACTGAAGCTTTCTTT
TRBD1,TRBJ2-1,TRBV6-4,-,CASSDSPGTGGNEQFF,TGTGCCAGCAGTGACTCTCCAGGGACAGGGGGCAATGAGCAGTTCTTC
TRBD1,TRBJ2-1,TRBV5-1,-,CASSSGQNYNEQFF,TGCGCCAGCAGCTCGGGACAGAATTACAATGAGCAGTTCTTC
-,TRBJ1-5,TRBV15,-,CATSLYEINQPQHF,TGTGCCACCTCACTTTACGAAATTAATCAGCCCCAGCATTTT
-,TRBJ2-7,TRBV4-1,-,CASSQDGGSRYEQYF,TGCGCCAGCAGCCAAGATGGGGGCTCCCGCTACGAGCAGTACTTC
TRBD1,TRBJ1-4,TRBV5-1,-,CASSPGTVGATNEKLFF,TGCGCCAGCAGCCCGGGGACAGTCGGAGCAACTAATGAAAAACTGTTTTTT
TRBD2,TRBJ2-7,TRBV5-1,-,CASSSWASGSYEQYF,TGCGCCAGCAGCTCTTGGGCTAGCGGGAGCTACGAGCAGTACTTC
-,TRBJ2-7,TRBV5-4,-,CASSLRSSGTYEQYF,TGTGCCAGCAGCTTGCGGTCCAGCGGCACCTACGAGCAGTACTTC
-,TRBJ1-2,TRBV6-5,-,CASSYSGQSLYGYTF,TGTGCCAGCAGTTACTCCGGACAGTCCCTCTATGGCTACACCTTC
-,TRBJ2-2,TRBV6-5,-,CASSFAGLNTGELFF,TGTGCCAGCAGTTTTGCGGGCCTGAACACCGGGGAGCTGTTTTTT
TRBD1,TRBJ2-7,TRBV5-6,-,CASSLGTGGTYEQYF,TGTGCCAGCAGCCTGGGGACAGGGGGCACCTACGAGCAGTACTTC
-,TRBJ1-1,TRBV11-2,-,CASRMAGTSSNTEAFF,TGTGCCAGCAGAATGGCGGGTACGTCGTCCAACACTGAAGCTTTCTTT
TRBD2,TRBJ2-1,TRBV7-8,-,CASSPSLGLAGAYYNEQFF,TGTGCCAGCAGCCCGAGTCTGGGACTAGCGGGAGCCTACTACAATGAGCAGTTCTTC
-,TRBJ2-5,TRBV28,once,CASSATLTQYF,TGTGCCAGCAGTGCGACATTGACCCAGTACTTC
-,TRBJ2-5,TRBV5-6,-,CASSLLQIQETQYF,TGTGCCAGCAGCTTGCTCCAGATCCAAGAGACCCAGTACTTC
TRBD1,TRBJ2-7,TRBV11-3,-,CASRSTGAYEQYF,TGTGCCAGCAGATCGACAGGGGCCTACGAGCAGTACTTC
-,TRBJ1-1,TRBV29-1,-,CSVKGGQGTEAFF,TGCAGCGTTAAGGGGGGGCAGGGCACTGAAGCTTTCTTT
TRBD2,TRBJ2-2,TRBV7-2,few,CASRGTSGSMIGELFF,TGTGCCAGCAGGGGGACTAGCGGGAGTATGATCGGGGAGCTGTTTTTT
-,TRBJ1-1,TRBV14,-,CASSLQGITEAFF,TGTGCCAGCAGCCTGCAGGGGATCACTGAAGCTTTCTTT
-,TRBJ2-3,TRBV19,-,CASSTGIRTGPDTQYF,TGTGCCAGTAGTACAGGGATCCGAACAGGTCCAGATACGCAGTATTTT
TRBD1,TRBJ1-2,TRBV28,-,CASSLGQGGINYGYTF,TGTGCCAGCAGTTTGGGACAGGGTGGGATTAACTATGGCTACACCTTC
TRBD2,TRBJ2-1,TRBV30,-,CAWRLRTSGGAGEQFF,TGTGCCTGGAGACTCAGGACTAGCGGGGGGGCGGGTGAGCAGTTCTTC
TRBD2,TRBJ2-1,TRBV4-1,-,CASSQGRTSDEQFF,TGCGCCAGCAGCCAAGGTAGGACTAGCGATGAGCAGTTCTTC
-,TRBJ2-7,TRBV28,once,CASSLGADGSYEQYF,TGTGCCAGCAGTTTAGGGGCAGATGGGTCCTACGAGCAGTACTTC
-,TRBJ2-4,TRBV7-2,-,CASSTTDKNIQYF,TGTGCCAGCAGCACTACTGACAAAAACATTCAGTACTTC
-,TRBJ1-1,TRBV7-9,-,CASSPKASDSLYPGAFF,TGTGCCAGCAGCCCTAAGGCGAGCGACAGTCTATACCCCGGTGCTTTCTTT
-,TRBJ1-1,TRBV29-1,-,CSVEVDGSAEAFF,TGCAGCGTTGAAGTTGACGGGAGTGCTGAAGCTTTCTTT
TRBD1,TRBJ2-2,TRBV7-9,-,CASSRGHTGELFF,TGTGCCAGCAGCAGGGGGCACACCGGGGAGCTGTTTTTT
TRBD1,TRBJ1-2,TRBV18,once,CASSQDRDYGYTF,TGTGCCAGCTCCCAGGACAGGGACTATGGCTACACCTTC
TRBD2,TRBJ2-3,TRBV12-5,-,CASADVGGRTDTQYF,TGTGCTAGTGCCGATGTGGGGGGGAGGACGGATACGCAGTATTTT
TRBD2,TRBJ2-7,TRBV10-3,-,CAITDGLAGGNEQYF,TGTGCCATCACCGACGGACTAGCGGGAGGAAACGAGCAGTACTTC
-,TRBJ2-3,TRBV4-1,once,CASSPEWPDTQYF,TGCGCCAGCAGCCCCGAATGGCCAGATACGCAGTATTTT
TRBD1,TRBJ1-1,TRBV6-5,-,CASSYRDRVEAFF,TGTGCCAGCAGTTACAGGGACAGGGTCGAAGCTTTCTTT
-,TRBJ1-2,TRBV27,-,CASSFREGIGGYTF,TGTGCCAGCAGTTTTCGGGAGGGTATCGGCGGCTACACCTTC